Listed below are T cell receptor beta chains from one sample, sequenced in a study of blood T cell repertoires in COVID-19. Clones were read by immunoSEQ multiplex PCR, and TCRdb kept only the in-frame ones, dropping some. The repertoire holds some 150,000 clones, with 70% to 85% as singletons. The sequenced sample was peripheral blood. These receptors were collected from a man between 60 and 75 years old with COVID-19, enrolled during active disease. CDR3s include the opening cysteine and the closing phenylalanine or tryptophan. The D gene is left open where the match is weak. Some rows have no size entry. The others give once, few or many, or a class for an expanded clone.

cdr3_aa | cdr3_nt | d_call | v_call | clone_size | cdr3_length | j_call
CASSLSIWGQGSYEQYF | TGTGCCAGCAGCTTAAGTATCTGGGGACAGGGATCCTACGAGCAGTACTTC | TRBD1 | TRBV7-3 | NA | 17 | TRBJ2-7
CASSQETAVPQYEQYF | TGCGCCAGCAGCCAAGAGACAGCCGTACCCCAGTACGAGCAGTACTTC | NA | TRBV4-3 | NA | 16 | TRBJ2-7
CASSLSSTGAQPQHF | TGTGCCAGCAGCTTATCCTCCACAGGGGCTCAGCCCCAGCATTTT | TRBD1 | TRBV7-2 | NA | 15 | TRBJ1-5
CASSSDGQANQPQHF | TGCGCCAGCAGCTCAGACGGACAAGCCAATCAGCCCCAGCATTTT | NA | TRBV5-1 | NA | 15 | TRBJ1-5
CASRLAGTSTDTQYF | TGTGCCAGCAGACTAGCGGGGACCAGCACAGATACGCAGTATTTT | TRBD2 | TRBV19 | NA | 15 | TRBJ2-3
CASSLVAGVSYEQYF | TGTGCCAGCAGCTTGGTCGCGGGGGTCTCCTACGAGCAGTACTTC | TRBD2 | TRBV5-4 | NA | 15 | TRBJ2-7
CASSPPTPGELFF | TGTGCCAGCTCACCACCGACTCCCGGGGAGCTGTTTTTT | NA | TRBV18 | NA | 13 | TRBJ2-2
CASSSMTGAVTEAFF | TGTGCCAGCAGTTCCATGACAGGGGCGGTCACTGAAGCTTTCTTT | TRBD1 | TRBV27 | NA | 15 | TRBJ1-1
CASSPPAGTGITGELFF | TGTGCCAGCTCACCCCCAGCAGGGACAGGGATAACCGGGGAGCTGTTTTTT | TRBD1 | TRBV18 | NA | 17 | TRBJ2-2
CASSQPGGAGAFF | TGTGCCAGCAGCCAACCGGGAGGGGCGGGAGCTTTCTTT | NA | TRBV3-1/TRBV3-2 | NA | 13 | TRBJ1-1
CASSERLAGRRETQYF | TGTGCCAGCAGCGAAAGACTAGCGGGAAGACGAGAGACCCAGTACTTC | TRBD2 | TRBV11-3 | once | 16 | TRBJ2-5